Listed below are T cell receptor beta chains from one sample, sequenced in a study of CD8 T cells in Susac syndrome. MiXCR, run by TCRdb on the immunoSEQ multiplex PCR reads, gives a single entry per CDR3 protein. The sample yields more than 40,000 distinct CDR3 sequences, 90% to 95% seen once. Source material: CD8+ T cells from PBMCs. These receptors originate from a human donor in good health. Each CDR3 is given with its conserved first and last residue. Fields, in order: J gene, V gene, clone size, D gene, CDR3 DNA, CDR3 protein. The D gene is left open where the match is weak. The size of a clone is reported for some rows only, either as once, few or many, or as a class for expanded clones.

j_call: TRBJ2-2
v_call: TRBV21-1
clone_size: -
d_call: -
cdr3_nt: TGTGCCAACTTAGCGGGAGGGCGAAACACCGGGGAGCTGTTTTTT
cdr3_aa: CANLAGGRNTGELFF

j_call: TRBJ2-1
v_call: TRBV13
clone_size: -
d_call: TRBD1
cdr3_nt: TGTGCCAGCAGGCCGGGACAGGGCTACAATGAGCAGTTCTTC
cdr3_aa: CASRPGQGYNEQFF

j_call: TRBJ2-1
v_call: TRBV14
clone_size: -
d_call: -
cdr3_nt: TGTGCCAGCAGCCACAGCCTGGCCGGCCATGAGCAGTTCTTC
cdr3_aa: CASSHSLAGHEQFF

j_call: TRBJ2-7
v_call: TRBV28
clone_size: -
d_call: -
cdr3_nt: TGTGCCAGCAGTGCGGGACGAAACTACGAGCAGTACTTC
cdr3_aa: CASSAGRNYEQYF

j_call: TRBJ1-2
v_call: TRBV6-5
clone_size: -
d_call: -
cdr3_nt: TGTGCCAGCAGTCGCAAGAGGACGAACGATGGCTACACCTTC
cdr3_aa: CASSRKRTNDGYTF

j_call: TRBJ2-7
v_call: TRBV28
clone_size: few
d_call: -
cdr3_nt: TGTGCCAGCAGTCCGGGACTGGGCGTCGAGCAGTACTTC
cdr3_aa: CASSPGLGVEQYF

j_call: TRBJ2-7
v_call: TRBV28
clone_size: once
d_call: -
cdr3_nt: TGTGCCAGCAATGATGGGACCGAGCAGTACTTC
cdr3_aa: CASNDGTEQYF

j_call: TRBJ2-2
v_call: TRBV7-6
clone_size: -
d_call: -
cdr3_nt: TGTGCCAGCAGCTTACGGCGGACCGGGGAGCTGTTTTTT
cdr3_aa: CASSLRRTGELFF

j_call: TRBJ1-2
v_call: TRBV9
clone_size: -
d_call: -
cdr3_nt: TGTGCCAGCAGCGTGGAACAGGGCTATGGCTACACCTTC
cdr3_aa: CASSVEQGYGYTF

j_call: TRBJ1-5
v_call: TRBV27
clone_size: -
d_call: -
cdr3_nt: TGTGCCAGCAGTTTGAGGGCCTGGGGTCAGCCCCAGCATTTT
cdr3_aa: CASSLRAWGQPQHF

j_call: TRBJ2-5
v_call: TRBV28
clone_size: -
d_call: TRBD1
cdr3_nt: TGTGCCAGCAGCCCCCTATTAGGGACAGGAGTTTTAGAGACCCAGTACTTC
cdr3_aa: CASSPLLGTGVLETQYF

j_call: TRBJ1-2
v_call: TRBV29-1
clone_size: -
d_call: -
cdr3_nt: TGCAGCGTGGTTGCAGGCGAGGGGGGCTACACCTTC
cdr3_aa: CSVVAGEGGYTF

j_call: TRBJ2-1
v_call: TRBV19
clone_size: -
d_call: -
cdr3_nt: TGTGCCAGTTCAAAAGACTCCAAGCAGTTCTTC
cdr3_aa: CASSKDSKQFF

j_call: TRBJ2-7
v_call: TRBV6-5
clone_size: few
d_call: -
cdr3_nt: TGTGCCAGCAGTCACTCCTACGAGCAGTACTTC
cdr3_aa: CASSHSYEQYF

j_call: TRBJ2-2
v_call: TRBV6-5
clone_size: -
d_call: -
cdr3_nt: TGTGCCACTAGCGTCGTGATCCGACGGGAGCTGTTTTTT
cdr3_aa: CATSVVIRRELFF

j_call: TRBJ2-1
v_call: TRBV14
clone_size: -
d_call: TRBD2
cdr3_nt: TGTGCCAGCAGCCAAGATAGGGGGTACTCCGGGACTAGCGGGAGCAATGAGCAGTTCTTC
cdr3_aa: CASSQDRGYSGTSGSNEQFF

j_call: TRBJ2-7
v_call: TRBV29-1
clone_size: -
d_call: TRBD1
cdr3_nt: TGCAGCGTCCGACAGGGCTCCTACGAGCAGTACTTC
cdr3_aa: CSVRQGSYEQYF

j_call: TRBJ2-7
v_call: TRBV12-3/TRBV12-4
clone_size: -
d_call: TRBD1
cdr3_nt: TGTGCCAGCACCCTCCAGGGGGCGCACTACGAGCAGTACTTC
cdr3_aa: CASTLQGAHYEQYF

j_call: TRBJ2-1
v_call: TRBV15
clone_size: -
d_call: -
cdr3_nt: TGTGCCACCAGCAGAGAGTCAAAGTGGGAGCAGTTCTTC
cdr3_aa: CATSRESKWEQFF

j_call: TRBJ2-7
v_call: TRBV19
clone_size: -
d_call: -
cdr3_nt: TGTGCCAGTAGTATTGAGGGGAGCTCCTACGAGCAGTACTTC
cdr3_aa: CASSIEGSSYEQYF

j_call: TRBJ2-3
v_call: TRBV27
clone_size: -
d_call: -
cdr3_nt: TGTGCCAGCAGTTTCGCGGCGGGTACTAGCACAGATACGCAGTATTTT
cdr3_aa: CASSFAAGTSTDTQYF

j_call: TRBJ2-7
v_call: TRBV28
clone_size: -
d_call: -
cdr3_nt: TGTGCCAGCAGACCAAGCAGTGGACCACTCTCCTACGAGCAGTACTTC
cdr3_aa: CASRPSSGPLSYEQYF

j_call: TRBJ2-7
v_call: TRBV20-1
clone_size: -
d_call: -
cdr3_nt: TGCAGTGCCCGGCCCTATGGGGCCTACGAGCAGTACTTC
cdr3_aa: CSARPYGAYEQYF

j_call: TRBJ2-1
v_call: TRBV24-1
clone_size: -
d_call: TRBD1
cdr3_nt: TGTGCCACCAGTGACATTATGAGCCTGGACAGGAGGAATGAGCAGTTCTTC
cdr3_aa: CATSDIMSLDRRNEQFF

j_call: TRBJ2-3
v_call: TRBV13
clone_size: -
d_call: -
cdr3_nt: TGTGCCAGCAGCCCCCCCGTAGGTGATCGAGATACGCAGTATTTT
cdr3_aa: CASSPPVGDRDTQYF

j_call: TRBJ2-3
v_call: TRBV7-9
clone_size: once
d_call: -
cdr3_nt: TGTGCCAGCAGCCCAACGACGGGGACGCCCGACGTAGATACGCAGTATTTT
cdr3_aa: CASSPTTGTPDVDTQYF

j_call: TRBJ2-1
v_call: TRBV5-1
clone_size: -
d_call: TRBD2
cdr3_nt: TGCGCCAGCAGCGCCGGGACTAGCGGGGTGAGCTCCTACAATGAGCAGTTCTTC
cdr3_aa: CASSAGTSGVSSYNEQFF

j_call: TRBJ2-1
v_call: TRBV29-1
clone_size: -
d_call: -
cdr3_nt: TGCAGCGTCTCAATCTTTGGTGAGCAGTTCTTC
cdr3_aa: CSVSIFGEQFF

j_call: TRBJ2-7
v_call: TRBV6-5
clone_size: -
d_call: -
cdr3_nt: TGTGCCAGCAGTTCGGGCCCTTCTACCTACGAGCAGTACTTC
cdr3_aa: CASSSGPSTYEQYF

j_call: TRBJ2-3
v_call: TRBV7-2
clone_size: -
d_call: TRBD1
cdr3_nt: TGTGCCAGCAGCTTAGGGGGGACAGGGGACTATTTT
cdr3_aa: CASSLGGTGDYF

j_call: TRBJ2-7
v_call: TRBV29-1
clone_size: -
d_call: TRBD1
cdr3_nt: TGCACCCTCGGCCCCGGGACAGGGGGCTGCGAGCAGTACTTC
cdr3_aa: CTLGPGTGGCEQYF

j_call: TRBJ1-2
v_call: TRBV13
clone_size: -
d_call: TRBD1
cdr3_nt: TGTGCCAGCAGCCCGGGGGCAGGGGGCAGCGTAGATGGCTACACCTTC
cdr3_aa: CASSPGAGGSVDGYTF

j_call: TRBJ1-1
v_call: TRBV15
clone_size: -
d_call: -
cdr3_nt: TGTGCCACCAGTGACTCGAACACTGAAGCTTTCTTT
cdr3_aa: CATSDSNTEAFF

j_call: TRBJ1-2
v_call: TRBV18
clone_size: -
d_call: TRBD1
cdr3_nt: TGTGCCAGCTCACCAGGACAGGGAACGGATGGCTACACCTTC
cdr3_aa: CASSPGQGTDGYTF

j_call: TRBJ2-2
v_call: TRBV3-1
clone_size: -
d_call: TRBD2
cdr3_nt: TGTGCCAGCAGCCAAGTCACTAGCGGGAGCGCCACCGGGGAGCTGTTTTTT
cdr3_aa: CASSQVTSGSATGELFF

j_call: TRBJ2-1
v_call: TRBV4-1
clone_size: -
d_call: -
cdr3_nt: TGCGCCAGCAGCCCTAGGGGGGATGAGCAGTTCTTC
cdr3_aa: CASSPRGDEQFF

j_call: TRBJ1-2
v_call: TRBV28
clone_size: -
d_call: -
cdr3_nt: TGTGCCAGCAGTAGACGGCAAGACTATGGCTACACCTTC
cdr3_aa: CASSRRQDYGYTF

j_call: TRBJ2-2
v_call: TRBV12-3/TRBV12-4
clone_size: -
d_call: TRBD2
cdr3_nt: TGTGCCAGCAGGGACCTAGCGGGAGTGGAGGGCACCGGGGAGCTGTTTTTT
cdr3_aa: CASRDLAGVEGTGELFF

j_call: TRBJ2-7
v_call: TRBV12-3/TRBV12-4
clone_size: once
d_call: -
cdr3_nt: TGTGCCAGCAGCCCCGGGACTGGCGAGCAGTACTTC
cdr3_aa: CASSPGTGEQYF

j_call: TRBJ2-1
v_call: TRBV29-1
clone_size: -
d_call: -
cdr3_nt: TGCAGCGTTGAAGAAGGAAGGACTCCCCCCAATGAGCAGTTCTTC
cdr3_aa: CSVEEGRTPPNEQFF

j_call: TRBJ2-7
v_call: TRBV12-3/TRBV12-4
clone_size: -
d_call: -
cdr3_nt: TGTGCCAGCAGTCCGAGAAGGGGACTGGACGAGCAGTACTTC
cdr3_aa: CASSPRRGLDEQYF

j_call: TRBJ2-1
v_call: TRBV12-3/TRBV12-4
clone_size: -
d_call: TRBD2
cdr3_nt: TGTGCCAGCAGTAGCGGGAGGGCCAGGGATGAGCAGTTCTTC
cdr3_aa: CASSSGRARDEQFF